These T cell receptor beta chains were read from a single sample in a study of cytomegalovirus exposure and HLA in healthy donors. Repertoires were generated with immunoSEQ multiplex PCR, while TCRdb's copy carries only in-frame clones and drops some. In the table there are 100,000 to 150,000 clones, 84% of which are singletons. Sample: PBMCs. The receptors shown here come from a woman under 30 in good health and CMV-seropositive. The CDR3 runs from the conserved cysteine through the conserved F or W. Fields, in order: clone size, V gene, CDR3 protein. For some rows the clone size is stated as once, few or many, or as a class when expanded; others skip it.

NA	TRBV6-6	CASSYYRETEAFF
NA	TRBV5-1	CASSLGQGYNEQFF
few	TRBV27	CAAGTGTQTQYF
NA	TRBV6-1	CASSELGTGPYGYTF
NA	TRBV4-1	CASSQDVAGGLNEQFF
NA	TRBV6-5	CASSYYGLAEETQYF
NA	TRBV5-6	CASSLSWTGATEAFF
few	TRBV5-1	CASSPLDRGDGYTF
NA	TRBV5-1	CASRTSGGHAPAQYF
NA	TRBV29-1	CSVDGDTNNYGYTF
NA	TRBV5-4	CASSLQGRDEQFF
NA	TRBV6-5	CASSLADSANEKLFF
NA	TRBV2	CASSGTSGLETQYF
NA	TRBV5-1	CASRYTTSGQAEQYF
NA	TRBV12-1	CASSPRQDTYEQYF
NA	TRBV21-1	CASSATGMLAKNIQYF
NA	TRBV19	CASSIGASGGEPEETQYF
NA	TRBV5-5	CASRLMVFGPFAGYTF
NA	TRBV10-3	CAISATHPASNSPLHF
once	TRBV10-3	CATVGQSQETQYF
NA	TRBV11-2	CASSLGQSYTGELFF
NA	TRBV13	CASSPSGRARNTEAFF
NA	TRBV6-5	CASSQYSTRGYTF
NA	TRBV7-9	CASSSIGFAEAFF
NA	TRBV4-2	CASSPGTSGGPSNEQFF
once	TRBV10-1	CASSEGASGGQDEQFF
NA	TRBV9	CASSVGDRDIQPQHF
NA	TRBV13	CAPGETQYF
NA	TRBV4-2	CASSQDATGDTEAFF
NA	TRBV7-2	CASSLGGHTNYGYTF
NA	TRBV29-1	CSVERTGGEQYF
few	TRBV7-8	CASSLMGPDTGELFF
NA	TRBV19	CASSIARYHGYTF
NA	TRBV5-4	CASSRQGNYGYTF
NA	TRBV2	CASRGLDPLSYNEQFF
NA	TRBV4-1	CASSPDSTYGYTF
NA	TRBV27	CASSPGQTNSPLHF
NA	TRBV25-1	CASSGDGTPDGNEQYF
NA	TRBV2	CASSEREWSTEAFF
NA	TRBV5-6	CASSRDTTYEQYF
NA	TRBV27	CASSKPGQGRNSPLHF
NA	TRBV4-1	CASSQIGTGAKSIKQYF
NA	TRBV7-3	CASSPPHSGQGYNQPQHF
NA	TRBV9	CASSVSLAGDNEQFF